The TCR beta chain described here comes from a study of T-cell reconstitution after alpha-beta-depleted transplantation in children. For TCRbeta, the library was prepared with unique molecular identifiers. TCRdb independently ran MiXCR on the PCR reads; one entry per CDR3 protein. The repertoire holds 200,000 or so distinct CDR3 sequences, with approximately 6.8% as singletons. CDR3 size: 15 residues. Trimming pared 0 bases from V and 6 bases from J, leaving 12 bases between. CDR1 and CDR2 (germline): SGHDT, YYEEEE. Study results and limitations: One year post-transplant, T-cell counts and diversity were largely derived from T cells produced anew. About two months after transplant, alpha-beta T cells reportedly came from several hundred expanded graft clones.

There are many counts of this clonotype. Antigen unknown. Sequenced material: PBMCs, taken before TCRalphabeta/CD19-depleted stem cell transplant. This clonotype was sampled from a girl less than two years old with combined immunodeficiency, due to receive a stem cell transplant. The chain links TRBV5-6 to TRBJ2-2, with D possibly being TRBD2 (5 bases). CDR3 nucleotides: TGTGCCAGCAGCTTGGTTTCGGGATTTGCCGGGGAGCTGTTTTTT. It encodes CASSLVSGFAGELFF.